This T cell receptor beta chain was captured in a study of T-cell reconstitution after alpha-beta-depleted transplantation in children. A library of TCRbeta sequences, prepared with unique molecular identifiers, was generated. TCRdb used MiXCR to reprocess the PCR reads, holding one entry per CDR3 protein. The repertoire includes approximately 110,000 distinct CDR3 sequences, 20% to 25% of them detected once, and roughly a tenth sits in the top ten. The CDR3 has 15 residues. V shed 2 bases and J shed 0 bases, with 8 bases lying between them. Germline V lookup: CDR1 ENHRY, CDR2 SYGVKD. The chain has TRBV10-3 and TRBJ1-5; no clear D gene. The sequencing here drew on PBMCs, mostly from graft donor cells, taken 180 days after TCRalphabeta/CD19-depleted stem cell transplant. This receptor was identified in a male patient aged 2 to 10 who had a stem cell transplant for chronic granulomatous disease, so the T cells may come from the graft donor. This chain's CDR3 is CAISENGNSNQPQHF. CDR3 DNA: TGTGCCATCAGTGAGAACGGGAATAGCAATCAGCCCCAGCATTTT.